This T cell receptor beta chain was profiled in a study of T cells in Graves' hyperthyroidism and ophthalmopathy (dated by TCRdb to between 2018 and 2020). At the level of the whole study: Peripheral blood samples were taken at initial diagnosis, before any treatment was given. A discovery cohort of roughly 100 patients, 43 with Graves' ophthalmopathy and 55 to 60 with stable Graves' hyperthyroidism, was used to find distinguishing TCR V-J signatures. An independent validation cohort of under 20 hyperthyroidism patients and some 15 patients who later progressed to ophthalmopathy tested prospective prediction of ophthalmopathy. The 100 or so discovery patients were randomly split 7:3 into training and test sets. In addition, the study compared T-cell repertoires in thyroid tissue and in blood from several Graves' hyperthyroidism patients. Following sampling, methimazole starting at 30 mg daily was given to hyperthyroidism patients, and high-dose intravenous methylprednisolone was given to ophthalmopathy patients. The paper describes TCR Vbeta CDR3 sequencing of about 140 peripheral blood samples, made up of approximately 40 ophthalmopathy patients, 70 to 75 hyperthyroidism patients and 17 progressor patients.

Hyperthyroidism patients were newly diagnosed, with disease duration under 2 months, and aged 18 to 65 years. The study excluded patients with uncontrolled infections, other autoimmune diseases, pregnancy or lactation. Diagnoses relied on clinical symptoms, serum thyroxine and TRAb, thyroid ultrasound and orbital computed tomography. Blood from progressor patients was collected at the time of first diagnosis with hyperthyroidism, before any ophthalmopathy symptoms had appeared. PBMCs were isolated from approximately 10 ml of fresh peripheral blood by Ficoll-Paque density gradient centrifugation. Progressor patients were initially diagnosed with Graves' hyperthyroidism and developed ophthalmopathy during follow-up. Total RNA was extracted with Trizol reagent, and quality was checked on an Agilent 2100 Bioanalyzer. CDR1 MDHEN and CDR2 SYDVKM were looked up in the germline V gene. Trimming takes 5 bases off V and 3 bases off J; junction bases not matched to a gene: 13. The CDR3 covers 17 residues, taking in both the cysteine and the phenylalanine. The kept DNA is CDR3 alone, 51 bases in frame from the first base.

TCR beta CDR3 regions were amplified from RNA transcripts. The TCR CDR3 was subjected to a first round of RT-PCR using the HTBI primer set and the Qiagen OneStep RT-PCR kit. A second multiplex PCR round built the libraries, followed by size selection and purification. Paired-end sequencing of the libraries was performed with 100 bp reads on an Illumina HiSeq2000. Concerning the study's data processing: SOAPnuke was used to process the raw data, throwing out any read that contained adapters or uncalled bases, had a mean Phred below 15, or lacked an exact constant-primer or identifier match. COPE v1.2.5 was used to merge the high-quality paired reads, and each unique nucleotide sequence was defined as a clonotype. MiTCR v1.1 was used to align the clonotypes against IMGT TRBV, TRBD and TRBJ reference segments. The analysis included only V-J combinations with a frequency above 0.0001, which together covered 99% to 99.2% of the repertoires. The TCS score was defined as F50 (clonal expansion) divided by E x V (chaos), with BLOSUM62-based TCRdist calculated between CDR3 peptides within each V-J. Welch's t-statistics and random forest reduced around 510 V-J features to 10 to 15, which were used in a naive Bayes classifier (R e1071). In-frame beta chains were kept once TCRdb had trimmed the public reads at Q25 with fastp and called clones with MiXCR. For every CDR3 protein sequence, its rows merge into one entry that carries the most common genes and DNA. TCRdb, not the authors, supplied the V and J calls. For this sample the table gives approximately 600,000 distinct CDR3 sequences, of which more than 11% were detected only once. The ten largest clonotypes hold 5.5% to 7.5% of the sample.

What the work shows at the level of the full study, not this receptor alone: Sample size was not statistically predetermined, and blinding of investigators to group allocation was not performed. Most expanded thyroid clonotypes (frequency above 0.001) were also detected in blood, suggesting blood repertoires may reflect thyroid immune responses. In validation, the model predicted progression to ophthalmopathy a median of about 6 months before onset, with about 67% sensitivity and 72.22% specificity. A model built on a 13 V-J signature distinguished ophthalmopathy from stable hyperthyroidism, reaching roughly 88% sensitivity and 81.08% specificity in cross-validation and 80%/75% in testing.

This clonotype was seen repeatedly, ten times or more. The antigen it recognizes is unknown. No base quality information exists; no much larger clone differs at one position. Recombination linked TRBV28 to TRBJ2-3; a stretch of 8 junction bases matches TRBD2. Input material: blood. This TCR derives from a woman aged 25 to 39 with Graves' hyperthyroidism that later progressed to Graves' ophthalmopathy. The nucleotide sequence is given as TGTGCCAGCAGTCAGGTATTGCGGCGGGAGGAAACAGATACGCAGTATTTT. Its translation is CASSQVLRREETDTQYF.